This T cell receptor beta chain was obtained from a study of tumor-infiltrating lymphocytes in primary liver carcinoma. Starting material of approximately 500 ng total RNA yielded TCR beta cDNA via a constant-region primer. Employing slightly modified ARM-PCR, three nested multiplex PCR rounds were run, and these gave rise to the TCR beta libraries. The study ran its first two PCR rounds for nine to eleven cycles each, using TRBV1-TRBV30 forward primers and a C-beta reverse primer. TCRdb processed the multiplex PCR reads anew with MiXCR; each CDR3 protein has one entry. This sample has some 190,000 distinct CDR3 sequences; about 82% occur once, and the top ten carry roughly 20%. As regards this clonotype: Mismatch with germline at one junction end may stem from a read error.

Unsorted bulk tissue, about 19-31 mg of it, served as the source for co-extraction of RNA and DNA. This CDR3 is built from 16 residues. CDR1 and CDR2 from the germline V gene are ENHRY and SYGVKD. The sequence was obtained from a man between 35 and 55 years old with primary liver carcinoma and hepatitis B virus infection. The sample taken for sequencing was tumor tissue from primary liver carcinoma. The chain carries TRBV10-3 and TRBJ2-3, with TRBD1 matching over 8 bases. CDR3 nucleotide sequence: TGTGCCGTCAGTGATGGGACCCCAGGGGGCCCAGATACACAGTATTTT. This translates into CAVSDGTPGGPDTQYF.